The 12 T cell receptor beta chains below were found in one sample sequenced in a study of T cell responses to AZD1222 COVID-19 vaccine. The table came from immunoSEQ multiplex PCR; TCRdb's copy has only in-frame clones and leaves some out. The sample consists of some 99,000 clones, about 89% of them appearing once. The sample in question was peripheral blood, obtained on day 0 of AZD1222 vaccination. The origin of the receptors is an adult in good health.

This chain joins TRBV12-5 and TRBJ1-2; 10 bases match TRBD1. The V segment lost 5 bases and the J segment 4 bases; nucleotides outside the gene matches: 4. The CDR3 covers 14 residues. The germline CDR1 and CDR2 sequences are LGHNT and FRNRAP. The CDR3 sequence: CASGTTGGGYGYTF. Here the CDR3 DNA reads TGTGCTAGTGGTACGACAGGGGGCGGCTATGGCTACACCTTC.

The CDR3 nucleotides are TGTGCCTGGAGTGTTAACACCGGGGAGCTGTTTTTT. As protein: CAWSVNTGELFF. The gene calls are TRBV30 and TRBJ2-2, with D hard to call. Germline CDR1 is GTSNPN and CDR2 is SVGIG (reference sequence). The CDR3 totals 12 residues. Between the trimmed V and J ends, which lost 0 bases and 2 bases, there was a span of 1 base.

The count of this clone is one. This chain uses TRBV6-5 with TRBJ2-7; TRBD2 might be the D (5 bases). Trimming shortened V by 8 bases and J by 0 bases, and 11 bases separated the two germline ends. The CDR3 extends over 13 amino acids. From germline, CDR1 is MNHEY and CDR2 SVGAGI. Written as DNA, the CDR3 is TGTGCCAGCCGTCGAGGGTTCTCCTACGAGCAGTACTTC. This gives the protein CASRRGFSYEQYF.

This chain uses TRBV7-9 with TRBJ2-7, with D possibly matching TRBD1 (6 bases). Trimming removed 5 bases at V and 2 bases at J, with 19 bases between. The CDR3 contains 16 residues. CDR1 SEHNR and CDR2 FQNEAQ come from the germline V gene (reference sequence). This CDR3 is CASSDRDTQRPYEQYF. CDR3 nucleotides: TGTGCCAGCAGCGACCGGGACACTCAACGACCCTACGAGCAGTACTTC.

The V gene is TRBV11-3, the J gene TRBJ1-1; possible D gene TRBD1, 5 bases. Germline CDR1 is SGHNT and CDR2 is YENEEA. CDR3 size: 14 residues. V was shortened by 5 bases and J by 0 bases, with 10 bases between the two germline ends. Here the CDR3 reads CASSPGRMNTEAFF. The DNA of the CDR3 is TGTGCCAGCAGCCCGGGACGCATGAACACTGAAGCTTTCTTT.

CDR3 DNA sequence: TGTGCCTGGAGTGGACAGGGGGGTCAGCCCCAGCATTTT. Encoded protein: CAWSGQGGQPQHF. This chain joins TRBV30 and TRBJ1-5; TRBD1 matches 9 bases. Trimming at V came to 1 base and at J to 6 bases, leaving 1 base not matched to a gene. The CDR3 length is 13 residues. Germline CDR1 and CDR2: GTSNPN and SVGIG (reference sequence).

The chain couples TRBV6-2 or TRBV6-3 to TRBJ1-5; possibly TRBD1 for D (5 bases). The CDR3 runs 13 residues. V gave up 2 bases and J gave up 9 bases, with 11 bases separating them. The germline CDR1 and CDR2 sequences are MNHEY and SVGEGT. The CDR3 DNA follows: TGTGCCAGCAGTTACGGGGGACTTAGGCCCCAGCATTTT. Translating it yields CASSYGGLRPQHF.

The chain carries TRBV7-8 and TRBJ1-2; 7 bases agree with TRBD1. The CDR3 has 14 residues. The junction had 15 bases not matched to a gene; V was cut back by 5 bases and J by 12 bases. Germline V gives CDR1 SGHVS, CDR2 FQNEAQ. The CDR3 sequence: CASSLGDSSRGDTF. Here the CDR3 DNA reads TGTGCCAGCAGCCTAGGGGACAGCTCCCGAGGGGACACCTTC.

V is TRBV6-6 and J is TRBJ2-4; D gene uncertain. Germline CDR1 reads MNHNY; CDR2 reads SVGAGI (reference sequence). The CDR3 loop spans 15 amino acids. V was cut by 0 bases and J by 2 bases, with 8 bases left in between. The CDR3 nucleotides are TGTGCCAGCAGTTACTCTCCTCAAACCAAAAACATTCAGTACTTC. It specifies CASSYSPQTKNIQYF.

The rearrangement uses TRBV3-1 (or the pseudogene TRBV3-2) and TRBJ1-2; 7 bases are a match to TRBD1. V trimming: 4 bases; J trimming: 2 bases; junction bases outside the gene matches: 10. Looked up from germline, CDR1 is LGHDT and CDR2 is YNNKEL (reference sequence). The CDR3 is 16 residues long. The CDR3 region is CASSPQQGGDNYGYTF. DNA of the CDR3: TGTGCCAGCAGCCCCCAGCAGGGGGGGGACAACTATGGCTACACCTTC.

In nucleotides, the CDR3 is TGTGCCAGCGCCACCTTAGGGGGGGAATATGGCTACACCTTC. Translated: CASATLGGEYGYTF. The rearrangement links TRBV27 to TRBJ1-2; TRBD1 is a possible D gene (6 bases). V shed 8 bases and J shed 5 bases, with 18 bases lying between them. CDR1 is MNHEY, CDR2 SMNVEV, per germline (reference sequence). The CDR3 consists of 14 residues.

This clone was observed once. Here the CDR3 DNA reads TGTGCCAGCAGCTTAGGACAAGCGGGAAAACTGTTTTTT. Its protein product is CASSLGQAGKLFF. The chain combines TRBV7-2 with TRBJ1-4; D is uncertain. V was trimmed by 1 base and J by 10 bases, leaving 10 bases between them. Looked up from germline, CDR1 is SGHTA and CDR2 is FQGNSA. The CDR3 has 13 residues.